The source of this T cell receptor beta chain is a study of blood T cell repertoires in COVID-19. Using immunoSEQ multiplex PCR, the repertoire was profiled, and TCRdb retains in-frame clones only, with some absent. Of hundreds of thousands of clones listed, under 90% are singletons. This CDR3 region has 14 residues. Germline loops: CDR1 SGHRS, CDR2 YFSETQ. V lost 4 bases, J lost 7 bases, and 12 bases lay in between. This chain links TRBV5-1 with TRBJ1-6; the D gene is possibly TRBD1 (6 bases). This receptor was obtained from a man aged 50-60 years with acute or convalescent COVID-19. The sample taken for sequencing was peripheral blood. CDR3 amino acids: CASSLPDSNSPLHF. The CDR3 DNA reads TGCGCCAGCAGCCTCCCGGACAGCAATTCACCCCTCCACTTT.